The 14 T cell receptor beta chains given below trace back to one sample, sequenced in a study of shared clonotypes between healthy human individuals. TCRdb keeps only in-frame clones here, not all; method: immunoSEQ multiplex PCR. The table records under 2.5 million clones, around 90% of them present only once. Sequencing was performed on naive CD4+ T cells from PBMCs. The subset here: CD45RA+ positively selected. All receptors come from a man between 18 and 29 years old in good health. Some clones in this sample may be carry-over from other donors' samples.

Regarding this clone: The junction and the germline gene differ at one end; a read error may be behind it. The chain couples TRBV7-2 to TRBJ2-1; 8 bases match TRBD2. CDR1 and CDR2 from the germline V gene are SGHTA and FQGNSA. The CDR3 has 16 amino acids. The CDR3 sequence is CASRLGREALGYEQFF. CDR3 nucleotides: TGTGCCAGCAGATTAGGGCGGGAGGCCCTTGGATATGAGCAGTTCTTC.

The chain carries TRBV5-1 and TRBJ1-2, with a weak D call TRBD1 (5 bases). The CDR3 loop spans 16 amino acids. Between the trimmed V and J ends, which lost 1 base and 4 bases, there was a span of 17 bases. The germline CDR1 and CDR2 sequences are SGHRS and YFSETQ. The CDR3: CASSLTERGSFYGYTF. CDR3 coding DNA: TGCGCCAGCAGCTTGACAGAGCGGGGCAGTTTCTATGGCTACACCTTC.

The V gene is TRBV6-5, the J gene TRBJ2-3, with a weak D call TRBD2 (6 bases). This CDR3 contains 13 residues. Germline CDR1 is MNHEY and CDR2 is SVGAGI. The V gene lost 6 bases and the J gene lost 6 bases, with 13 bases spanning the gap. CDR3 protein: CASRKPLADTQYF. CDR3 in DNA: TGTGCCAGCAGGAAACCTCTAGCGGATACGCAGTATTTT.

This clone was seen only once. V and J are TRBV2 and TRBJ1-2, with D perhaps matching TRBD1 (5 bases). This CDR3 comprises 17 residues. The germline CDR1 and CDR2 sequences are SNHLY and FYNNEI. V dropped 0 bases and J dropped 5 bases, with 19 bases sitting between them. CDR3 sequence reads: CASSEALGAGGKYGYTF. The DNA for the CDR3 is TGTGCCAGCAGTGAAGCGCTTGGGGCTGGGGGAAAGTATGGCTACACCTTC.

DNA for the CDR3: TGTGCCAGCAGCTTGACCTCGGGACTTCGGGACGGGGAGCTGTTTTTT. It encodes CASSLTSGLRDGELFF. The genes are TRBV7-2 and TRBJ2-2, with a possible D match to TRBD2 (6 bases). Trimming left V 3 bases short and J 7 bases short, with 18 bases between. This CDR3 has 16 amino acids. Germline CDR1 and CDR2: SGHTA and FQGNSA.

The chain is built from TRBV4-1 and TRBJ2-2; D gene ambiguous. V was pared by 0 bases and J by 8 bases, with 13 bases between. The germline V gene encodes CDR1 MGHRA and CDR2 YSYEKL. The CDR3 spans 15 residues. CDR3 DNA sequence: TGCGCCAGCAGCCAAGATCGGACCCGTGGGGGGGAGCTGTTTTTT. This gives the protein CASSQDRTRGGELFF.

The V and J genes are TRBV9 and TRBJ1-5; TRBD1 agrees at 7 bases. The J segment lost 2 bases and the V segment lost 4 bases, leaving 12 bases of the junction unmatched. This CDR3 comprises 17 residues. Germline-derived CDR1 and CDR2 are SGDLS and YYNGEE. The CDR3 sequence: CASSKEGGSGCNQPQHF. The CDR3, as DNA: TGTGCCAGCAGCAAAGAAGGGGGCTCGGGATGCAATCAGCCCCAGCATTTT.

This chain uses TRBV28 with TRBJ2-7; 8 bases align to TRBD1. The length of the CDR3 is 14 residues. The germline CDR1 and CDR2 sequences are MDHEN and SYDVKM. The junction had 6 bases not matched to a gene; V was cut back by 8 bases and J by 0 bases. The CDR3 spells CASRDRSRSYEQYF. In nucleotides, the CDR3 is TGTGCCAGCCGGGACAGGTCTCGCTCCTACGAGCAGTACTTC.

This chain joins TRBV6-1 and TRBJ1-1; a possible D gene is TRBD1 (5 bases). The germline gives CDR1 MNHNS, CDR2 SASEGT. CDR3 length: 12 residues. With 7 bases removed from V and 5 bases from J, the gap between germline ends came to 11 bases. For the CDR3, the DNA is TGTGCCAGCACAGGGAGGAGGACTGAAGCTTTCTTT. It encodes CASTGRRTEAFF.

This chain joins TRBV6-6 and TRBJ1-5, with D uncertain. Germline V gene lookup returns CDR1 MNHNY and CDR2 SVGAGI (reference sequence). The CDR3 is 13 residues long. Trimming pared 8 bases from V and 2 bases from J, leaving 10 bases between. As DNA, the CDR3 is TGTGCCAGCCGCGATAGAGGCAATCAGCCCCAGCATTTT. It is translated as CASRDRGNQPQHF.

This chain connects TRBV7-2 to TRBJ2-2; D unclear. CDR1 and CDR2 (germline): SGHTA, FQGNSA. The CDR3 sequence is 12 residues long. V gave up 3 bases and J gave up 6 bases, with 5 bases separating them. The CDR3 spells CASSFRSGELFF. For the CDR3, the DNA is TGTGCCAGCAGCTTCCGGTCCGGGGAGCTGTTTTTT.

The chain couples TRBV28 to TRBJ1-1; no clear D gene. Trimming stripped 4 bases from V and 4 bases from J, with 16 bases between. The CDR3 consists of 15 residues. Germline V gene data show CDR1 as MDHEN and CDR2 as SYDVKM. The CDR3 protein is CASSSFWRSGTEAFF. CDR3 in DNA: TGTGCCAGCAGTTCATTCTGGAGGAGTGGCACTGAAGCTTTCTTT.

For this clone: Other DNA sequences from this sample encode an identical CDR3 as well. The CDR3 DNA follows: TGTGCCAGCTCACCCTCCGGGGGCTCCTACAATGAGCAGTTCTTC. Translation gives CASSPSGGSYNEQFF. V and J are TRBV18 and TRBJ2-1, with D tentatively TRBD2 (6 bases). CDR1 is KGHSH and CDR2 is LQKENI in the germline V gene. The CDR3 has 15 amino acids. Trimming cost V 3 bases and J 0 bases, with 9 bases left between them. Supplemented by reference TRBV18 and TRBJ2-1, the full variable domain reads NAGVMQNPRHLVRRRGQEARLRCSPMKGHSHVYWYRQLPEEGLKFMVYLQKENIIDESGMPKERFSAEFPKEGPSILRIQQVVRGDSAAYFCASSPSGGSYNEQFFGPGTRLTVL.

V is TRBV4-3 and J is TRBJ2-1; 11 nucleotides agree with TRBD2. Trimming at V came to 0 bases and at J to 10 bases, leaving 8 bases not matched to a gene. CDR1 and CDR2 (germline): LGHNA, YSLEER. The CDR3 extends over 16 amino acids. The CDR3 coding sequence is TGCGCCAGCAGCCAAGATACCCTAGCGGGAGGCCGCGAGCAGTTCTTC. Protein sequence: CASSQDTLAGGREQFF.